A single sample gave rise to the 20 T cell receptor beta chains below, sequenced in a study of T cells in Graves' hyperthyroidism and ophthalmopathy (dated by TCRdb to the late 2010s). Libraries were constructed by multiplex PCR. Instrument on record: Illumina HiSeq 2000. Amplification of TCR beta CDR3 regions was carried out from RNA transcripts. The first round of RT-PCR for the TCR CDR3 was performed with the HTBI primer set and the Qiagen OneStep RT-PCR kit. Through fastp at Q25 and MiXCR, TCRdb rebuilt clones from the public reads, retaining in-frame beta chains. Entries that share a CDR3 protein sequence are merged under the most common genes and DNA. This sample has about 640,000 distinct CDR3 sequences in its table, and about a fifth of those were observed once. The ten largest clones add up to under 35% of the sample. Sequencing was carried out using blood. The receptors derive from a man between 25 and 39 years old with Graves' ophthalmopathy.

This clonotype occurred a few times. The chain is built from TRBV4-1 and TRBJ2-7; possibly TRBD2 for D (7 bases). The CDR3 spans 15 residues. Germline V gives CDR1 MGHRA, CDR2 YSYEKL. Trimming removed 4 bases at V and 5 bases at J, with 18 bases between. The CDR3 loop is CASSRGGREKDEQYF. DNA for the CDR3: TGCGCCAGCAGCCGGGGGGGGCGGGAGAAGGACGAGCAGTACTTC.

The chain has TRBV6-1 and TRBJ2-2; TRBD2 matches 8 bases. Trimming removed 8 bases from V and 3 bases from J; junction bases left unmatched: 11. The V gene's germline CDR1 is MNHNS and CDR2 SASEGT. CDR3 length: 16 amino acids. DNA of the CDR3: TGTGCCAGCCCTCGTGCGGGCGGGAGGTACACCGGGGAGCTGTTTTTT. Translating it yields CASPRAGGRYTGELFF.

This clonotype showed up just a few times. This chain joins TRBV20-1 and TRBJ2-3, with D uncertain. The DNA end lines up better with TRBJ1-5; the J call may be wrong. The CDR3 runs to 16 residues. The V gene's germline CDR1 is DFQATT and CDR2 SNEGSKA (reference sequence). The CDR3 loop is CSARPTVRRSTDTQHF. Here the CDR3 DNA reads TGCAGTGCTAGACCTACGGTGCGGCGGAGCACAGATACGCAGCATTTT.

This clonotype was counted at least ten times. The CDR3 DNA follows: TGTGCCAGCAGCGCGGGGACGGCCATCTATGGCTACACCTTC. Translating gives CASSAGTAIYGYTF. The V call is TRBV3-1, the J call TRBJ1-2, with a tentative D call TRBD1 (5 bases). Trimming removed 5 bases at V and 4 bases at J, with 14 bases between. This CDR3 region has 14 residues. The germline V gene has CDR1 LGHDT and CDR2 YNNKEL (reference sequence).

In its sample, this clonotype was seen many times. V gene TRBV11-2 combines with J gene TRBJ1-1; a possible D gene is TRBD1 (6 bases). The CDR3 contains 15 residues. Germline CDR1 SGHAT, CDR2 FQNNGV. Trimming took off 4 bases at V and 2 bases at J, with 14 bases between the two ends. The CDR3 loop reads CASSYREWGNTEAFF. The CDR3 region has the DNA TGTGCCAGCAGCTACAGGGAATGGGGCAACACTGAAGCTTTCTTT.

This clonotype was seen ten or more times. The chain is built from TRBV11-1 and TRBJ2-1; TRBD2 matches at 10 bases. V trimming: 2 bases; J trimming: 6 bases; junction bases outside the gene matches: 7. The CDR3 sequence is 16 residues long. The germline gives CDR1 SGHAT, CDR2 FQDESV (reference sequence). This chain's CDR3 is CASSLSSLAGANEQFF. CDR3 sequence (DNA): TGTGCCAGCAGCTTAAGCTCTCTAGCGGGAGCCAATGAGCAGTTCTTC.

The table lists this clonotype with a count of one. V usage is TRBV27 and J usage is TRBJ2-7, with D tentatively TRBD2 (6 bases). The CDR3 runs 12 residues. Germline V gives CDR1 MNHEY, CDR2 SMNVEV (reference sequence). V lost 9 bases, J lost 5 bases, and 14 bases lay in between. The CDR3 here is CAREGPNDEQYF. In DNA form, the CDR3 reads TGTGCCAGGGAGGGGCCGAACGACGAGCAGTACTTC.

Only a few counts were recorded for this clonotype. The chain joins TRBV11-2 to TRBJ1-3, with D possibly TRBD1 on 6 matching bases. Germline V gives CDR1 SGHAT, CDR2 FQNNGV. The V and J ends lost 5 bases and 0 bases respectively, with 20 bases between them. CDR3 length equals 18 residues. The CDR3 is CASSTSDRRILSGNTIYF. The CDR3 nucleotides read TGTGCCAGCAGCACCTCCGACAGGAGGATCCTCTCTGGAAACACCATATATTTT.

This rearrangement joins TRBV20-1 to TRBJ2-7; 10 bases align to TRBD2. The CDR3 is 15 amino acids. CDR1 and CDR2 (germline): DFQATT, SNEGSKA (reference sequence). The V gene end was trimmed by 2 bases and the J gene end by 4 bases; junction bases not matched to a gene: 8. Written as DNA, the CDR3 is TGCAGTGCTAGAAGGGGGCTAGCGGGAGCGTACGAGCAGTACTTC. It codes for CSARRGLAGAYEQYF.

This clonotype has a count of ten or more. CDR3 DNA: TGTGCCTGGTTACAGGGTGCTGAAGCTTTCTTT. As protein: CAWLQGAEAFF. V usage is TRBV30 and J usage is TRBJ1-1; TRBD1 is a possible D gene (6 bases). From germline, CDR1 is GTSNPN and CDR2 SVGIG (reference sequence). The ends were cut back, 5 bases at V and 6 bases at J, with 10 bases in the middle. The CDR3 has 11 amino acids.

The sample holds one count of this clonotype. The chain has TRBV30 and TRBJ2-5; D may correspond to TRBD1 or TRBD2 (6 bases each). Germline CDR1 is GTSNPN and CDR2 is SVGIG (reference sequence). This CDR3 comprises 15 residues. Trimming cost V 2 bases and J 3 bases, with 16 bases left between them. The CDR3 DNA reads as TGTGCCTGGAGTTTTTCGGGGGCCAGGAAAGAGACCCAGTACTTC. Residues: CAWSFSGARKETQYF.

This clonotype occurred a few times. The DNA for the CDR3 is TGCGCCAGCAGCCAAGACCCAGGAGAAAAACTGTTTTTT. It encodes CASSQDPGEKLFF. The rearrangement joins TRBV4-1 to TRBJ1-4; D remains ambiguous. This CDR3 is built from 13 residues. Trimming left V 0 bases short and J 8 bases short, with 7 bases between. Germline CDR1 MGHRA, CDR2 YSYEKL.

This clonotype was seen a few times. The V call is TRBV7-9, the J call TRBJ2-1; D unclear. The CDR3 contains 12 residues. Trimming shortened V by 1 base and J by 15 bases, and 13 bases separated the two germline ends. Germline CDR1 and CDR2: SEHNR and FQNEAQ (reference sequence). The CDR3 loop is CASSLVIQWWFF. As DNA, the CDR3 is TGTGCCAGCAGCTTAGTGATCCAGTGGTGGTTCTTC.

The V and J genes are TRBV4-1 and TRBJ1-2; D possibly corresponds to TRBD1 (5 bases). This CDR3 is 15 amino acids long. Trimming left V 2 bases short and J 6 bases short, with 16 bases between. Per germline, CDR1 MGHRA and CDR2 YSYEKL. CDR3: CASSQPREGRDGYTF. The CDR3 bases are TGCGCCAGCAGCCAACCCAGGGAGGGAAGAGATGGCTACACCTTC.

This clonotype was recorded a few times. The CDR3 spells CASSSWTSGRRYNEQFF. In DNA form, the CDR3 reads TGTGCCAGCAGCTCTTGGACTAGCGGGAGACGTTACAATGAGCAGTTCTTC. The V and J genes are TRBV11-1 and TRBJ2-1; 13 bases fit TRBD2. CDR1 SGHAT and CDR2 FQDESV come from the germline V gene (reference sequence). J lost 4 bases, V lost 4 bases, and 7 bases had no gene match. The CDR3 is made up of 17 amino acids.

This chain joins TRBV29-1 and TRBJ2-7; D not certain. The CDR3 length is 13 residues. Germline V lookup: CDR1 SQVTM, CDR2 ANQGSEA. With 0 bases removed from V and 3 bases from J, the gap between germline ends came to 9 bases. Here the CDR3 reads CSVEDLDGYEQYF. The CDR3 coding sequence is TGCAGCGTTGAAGATCTCGACGGCTACGAGCAGTACTTC.

The gene calls are TRBV19 and TRBJ2-3; D might be TRBD1 (6 bases). This CDR3 region has 14 residues. V lost 6 bases and J lost 0, with 10 bases in between. Germline CDR1 reads LNHDA; CDR2 reads SQIVND (reference sequence). CDR3 nucleotides: TGTGCCAGTAGCACCACAGGGAGCACAGATACGCAGTATTTT. It encodes CASSTTGSTDTQYF.

V is TRBV6-1 and J is TRBJ1-3; D call uncertain. Looked up from germline, CDR1 is MNHNS and CDR2 is SASEGT. The CDR3 extends over 15 amino acids. Trimming stripped 4 bases from V and 5 bases from J, with 15 bases between. Here the CDR3 reads CASSVGLRRRNTIYF. CDR3 DNA sequence: TGTGCCAGCAGTGTCGGCCTGAGGCGCAGAAACACCATATATTTT.

The chain carries TRBV28 and TRBJ1-1; D is uncertain. Trimming shortened V by 1 base and J by 4 bases, and 13 bases separated the two germline ends. Germline CDR1 and CDR2: MDHEN and SYDVKM. This CDR3 has 15 amino acids. The CDR3 spells CASSLSSLPGTEAFF. The CDR3 coding sequence is TGTGCCAGCAGTTTATCCTCCCTTCCAGGCACTGAAGCTTTCTTT.

The sample holds a few counts of this clonotype. The chain is built from TRBV9 and TRBJ1-5; D not resolved. V gave up 7 bases and J gave up 7 bases, with 18 bases separating them. The CDR3 runs to 14 residues. CDR1 and CDR2 from the germline V gene are SGDLS and YYNGEE. CDR3 amino acids: CASDRVGVGQPQHF. CDR3 nucleotide sequence: TGTGCCAGCGATAGGGTTGGGGTAGGGCAGCCCCAGCATTTT.